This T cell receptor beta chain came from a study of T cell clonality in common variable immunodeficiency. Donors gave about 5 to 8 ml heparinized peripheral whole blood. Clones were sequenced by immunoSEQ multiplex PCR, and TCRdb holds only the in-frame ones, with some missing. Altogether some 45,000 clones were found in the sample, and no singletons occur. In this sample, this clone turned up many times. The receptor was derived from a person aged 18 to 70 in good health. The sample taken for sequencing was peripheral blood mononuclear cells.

The chain's CDR3 is CASSSTGGRAFF. Partial CDR3 DNA: TGCGCCAGCAGCTCCACAGGGGGGAGA. The rearrangement links TRBV5-1 to TRBJ1-1; 8 bases match TRBD1. The sequenced fragment ends 3 residues before the CDR3 boundary, so the rest is inferred from the germline J gene. This CDR3 region has 12 residues. The germline gives CDR1 SGHRS, CDR2 YFSETQ.